These 23 T cell receptor beta chains originate from one sample sequenced in a study of regulatory T cells in long-lasting Graves disease. Time point indicated: newly diagnosed GD, antithyroid drugs for less than 3 months. Construction of the TCR library relied on RNA isolated from PBMCs. In building TCR beta libraries, iRepertoire HTBI primers were used together with Arm-PCR of CDR3 regions. TCRdb called the multiplex PCR reads again in MiXCR, with one record for every CDR3 protein. The table lists about 350,000 distinct CDR3 sequences, around 15% of them singletons. The same sample was also studied in work on T cells in Graves' hyperthyroidism and ophthalmopathy.

The sequenced sample was peripheral blood mononuclear cells (PBMCs), obtained at new diagnosis, from a patient treated with antithyroid drugs. The receptor source for this set is a woman aged 18-30 years with Graves disease.

In its sample, this clonotype was seen many times. The chain carries TRBV12-3 or TRBV12-4 and TRBJ2-1, with 7 bases matching TRBD2. The CDR3 is 20 amino acids. V gave up 7 bases and J gave up 5 bases; unmatched junction bases: 26. CDR3 region: CASTLSWGGPGSFLDNEQFF. The CDR3 region has the DNA TGTGCCAGCACTCTGAGCTGGGGGGGTCCTGGCAGCTTCCTGGACAATGAGCAGTTCTTC.

The gene calls are TRBV5-1 and TRBJ1-3, with TRBD1 matching over 7 bases. CDR1 and CDR2 from the germline V gene are SGHRS and YFSETQ. J gave up 0 bases and V 1 base, and 10 bases lay outside the gene matches. CDR3 length equals 18 residues. The CDR3 sequence: CASSLSTTGRSSGNTIYF. CDR3 in DNA: TGCGCCAGCAGCTTGAGCACGACAGGGAGGAGCTCTGGAAACACCATATATTTT.

The sample holds many counts of this clonotype. The chain uses TRBV2 and TRBJ2-1; D is perhaps TRBD2 (5 bases). The CDR3 covers 13 residues. From germline, CDR1 is SNHLY and CDR2 FYNNEI. Trimming stripped 7 bases from V and 0 bases from J, with 7 bases between. CDR3 sequence reads: CASKRDSYNEQFF. CDR3 nucleotide sequence: TGTGCCAGCAAACGGGACTCCTACAATGAGCAGTTCTTC.

The chain links TRBV6-1 to TRBJ1-1; D is perhaps TRBD1 (6 bases). Trimming removed 5 bases at V and 1 base at J, with 14 bases between. CDR1 and CDR2 (germline): MNHNS, SASEGT. The CDR3 has 15 amino acids. The CDR3 DNA reads TGTGCCAGCAGTCCGACGGGACATACGAACACTGAAGCTTTCTTT. Its protein is CASSPTGHTNTEAFF.

As regards this clonotype: A far more abundant clone sits one base away, making this likely a read error. This chain uses TRBV11-2 with TRBJ2-1, with 9 bases aligning to TRBD1. With V trimmed by 2 bases and J by 10 bases, 6 bases remained unmatched. Per germline, CDR1 SGHAT and CDR2 FQNNGV. CDR3 length: 14 amino acids. The chain's CDR3 is CASSLRTGAYEQFF. In DNA, the CDR3 is TGTGCCAGCAGCTTAAGGACAGGGGCCTACGAGCAGTTCTTC.

The sample holds many counts of this clonotype. V and J are TRBV20-1 and TRBJ2-3; no clear D gene. The V gene's germline CDR1 is DFQATT and CDR2 SNEGSKA (reference sequence). Between the trimmed V and J ends, which lost 7 bases and 4 bases, there was a span of 12 bases. The CDR3 is 12 residues long. CDR3 loop: CSGSVGSDTQYF. The CDR3 nucleotides read TGCAGTGGGTCGGTCGGGTCAGATACGCAGTATTTT.

In its sample, this clonotype was seen many times. The chain carries TRBV28 and TRBJ2-1; TRBD2 aligns across 13 bases. The germline V gene encodes CDR1 MDHEN and CDR2 SYDVKM. The trim removed 4 bases at V and 9 bases at J, leaving 15 bases unmatched. CDR3 size: 18 residues. Here the CDR3 DNA reads TGTGCCAGCAGTTCATCCACCGGGACTAGCGGGATATTTGGTGAGCAGTTCTTC. This gives the protein CASSSSTGTSGIFGEQFF.

This clonotype appeared many times. This sequence joins TRBV28 and TRBJ2-5; 13 bases align to TRBD2. CDR1 and CDR2 (germline): MDHEN, SYDVKM. V gave up 3 bases and J gave up 2 bases; unmatched junction bases: 3. The CDR3 is 16 amino acids. The CDR3 coding sequence is TGTGCCAGCAGTTTTGCGGGACTAGCGGGACAAGAGACCCAGTACTTC. It translates to CASSFAGLAGQETQYF.

The sample holds many counts of this clonotype. At one of its ends the junction is not consistent with the germline gene, which may arise from a read error. The rearrangement uses TRBV20-1 and TRBJ2-7; D is unresolved. CDR1 is DFQATT, CDR2 SNEGSKA, per germline (reference sequence). The CDR3 contains 13 residues. DNA for the CDR3: TGCAGTGCCAGAGGAGCTAGTAGATACGAGCAGTACTTC. Its protein is CSARGASRYEQYF.

This clonotype was detected ten times or more. The V and J genes are TRBV11-2 and TRBJ1-3, with D unclear. Germline V gene data show CDR1 as SGHAT and CDR2 as FQNNGV. The V end lost 4 bases, the J end lost 0 bases, and 7 bases lay between the germline ends. The CDR3 length is 14 residues. The CDR3 DNA is TGTGCCAGCAGCTCCCGGTCCTCTGGAAACACCATATATTTT. It codes for CASSSRSSGNTIYF.

This clonotype was observed many times. V and J are TRBV7-3 and TRBJ1-1; 10 nucleotides agree with TRBD1. J gave up 4 bases and V 6 bases, and 5 bases lay outside the gene matches. The CDR3 has 14 amino acids. The germline gives CDR1 SGHTA, CDR2 FQGTGA. Written as DNA, the CDR3 is TGTGCCAGCAGTGAGACAGGGGGCGTCACTGAAGCTTTCTTT. Amino acids: CASSETGGVTEAFF.

On this clonotype itself: The likely explanation is a read error, given a far larger clone one base away. The conserved closing phenylalanine or tryptophan is absent in this CDR3, likely reflecting a read error. It is unclear where the CDR3 begins or ends on the DNA, so no DNA is shown, and the CDR3 is as TCRdb lists it. V is TRBV11-2 and J is TRBJ2-3; TRBD1 was called by the table and not checked on the DNA. The CDR3 has 14 amino acids, counting both end residues. Germline CDR1 is SGHAT and CDR2 is FQNNGV. This CDR3 is CASSDNPWMDEQYL.

This clonotype was detected many times. The chain recombines TRBV2 with TRBJ1-5; 7 nucleotides agree with TRBD1. The CDR3 spans 15 residues. Germline trimming cut 6 bases from V and 3 bases from J; bases unmatched to any gene: 8. Germline-derived CDR1 and CDR2 are SNHLY and FYNNEI. The CDR3 region has the DNA TGTGCCAGCAGGCCGACAGGGTTCAACAATCAGCCCCAGCATTTT. Amino acids: CASRPTGFNNQPQHF.

The genes are TRBV19 and TRBJ2-3; D is perhaps TRBD2 (5 bases). Germline-derived CDR1 and CDR2 are LNHDA and SQIVND (reference sequence). CDR3 size: 13 residues. V lost 4 bases to trimming and J lost 5 bases, with 10 bases between them. The chain's CDR3 is CASSTRTGDTQYF. CDR3 bases: TGTGCCAGTAGTACCAGGACTGGAGATACGCAGTATTTT.

This clonotype has only a few counts. V is TRBV6-1 and J is TRBJ1-1; TRBD1 might be the D (5 bases). Per the germline V gene, CDR1 is MNHNS and CDR2 is SASEGT. Trimming took 3 bases from V and 9 from J, leaving 11 bases between them. The CDR3 has 12 residues. CDR3 amino acids: CASSEHAGQAFF. In DNA, the CDR3 is TGTGCCAGCAGTGAGCACGCGGGGCAAGCTTTCTTT.

In the case of this clonotype: With only one base between it and a far larger clone, this is likely a read error. The V gene is TRBV20-1, the J gene TRBJ2-7; 11 nucleotides line up with TRBD2. Germline assignment: CDR1 DFQATT and CDR2 SNEGSKA (reference sequence). The length of the CDR3 is 14 residues. The CDR3 here is CSVTGTSGFHEQYF. Here the CDR3 DNA reads TGCAGCGTAACCGGGACTAGCGGATTCCACGAGCAGTACTTC.

Many counts were recorded for this clonotype. The V gene is TRBV7-2, the J gene TRBJ2-1; D might be TRBD1 or TRBD2, each matching 5 bases. The CDR3 is 16 amino acids. The V gene's germline CDR1 is SGHTA and CDR2 FQGNSA. Trimming shortened V by 1 base and J by 7 bases, and 17 bases separated the two germline ends. For the CDR3, the DNA is TGTGCCAGCAGCTTAGGTACGGGACCGCCACTGAATGAGCAGTTCTTC. Amino acid sequence: CASSLGTGPPLNEQFF.

This clonotype has only a few counts. This chain uses TRBV29-1 with TRBJ2-7; D unclear. V shed 3 bases and J shed 4 bases, with 4 bases lying between them. CDR3 size: 10 residues. The V gene's germline CDR1 is SQVTM and CDR2 ANQGSEA. CDR3 loop: CSVEAYEQYF. In DNA form, the CDR3 reads TGCAGCGTTGAGGCTTACGAGCAGTACTTC.

This clonotype was picked up many times. CDR3 nucleotide sequence: TGCAGTGCCCCGAGCTTTGGGGAGAGGAATGAGCAGTACTTC. It specifies CSAPSFGERNEQYF. The chain links TRBV20-1 to TRBJ2-7; a possible D gene is TRBD2 (5 bases). The CDR3 is made up of 14 amino acids. Germline V CDR1 and CDR2: DFQATT, SNEGSKA (reference sequence). V gave up 6 bases and J gave up 7 bases, with 22 bases separating them.

The V and J genes are TRBV4-1 and TRBJ1-5; D call uncertain. Between the trimmed V and J ends, which lost 2 bases and 4 bases, there was a span of 12 bases. This CDR3 spans 15 amino acids. Germline assignment: CDR1 MGHRA and CDR2 YSYEKL. Here the CDR3 reads CASSQIVSRNQPQHF. The CDR3 DNA reads TGCGCCAGCAGCCAAATAGTGAGCAGAAATCAGCCCCAGCATTTT.

This clonotype was counted ten times or more. This chain uses TRBV11-2 with TRBJ2-3; D could derive from TRBD1 or TRBD2 (6 bases each). CDR3 length: 14 amino acids. Trimming left V 5 bases short and J 6 bases short, with 15 bases between. Per germline, CDR1 SGHAT and CDR2 FQNNGV. The CDR3 protein is CASSAVGGPDTQYF. CDR3 DNA: TGTGCCAGCAGCGCCGTAGGGGGGCCTGATACGCAGTATTTT. The full variable domain, rest sourced from reference TRBV11-2 and TRBJ2-3, is EAGVAQSPRYKIIEKRQSVAFWCNPISGHATLYWYQQILGQGPKLLIQFQNNGVVDDSQLPKDRFSAERLKGVDSTLKIQPAKLEDSAVYLCASSAVGGPDTQYFGPGTRLTVL.

This clonotype was detected ten times or more. The rearrangement joins TRBV2 to TRBJ1-2, with D perhaps matching TRBD1 (6 bases). CDR1 and CDR2 (germline): SNHLY, FYNNEI. The length of the CDR3 is 12 residues. V lost 3 bases and J 8 bases, leaving 10 bases between the germline ends. The CDR3 DNA reads as TGTGCCAGCAGTGACAGGGGTAGAGGCTACACCTTC. This encodes CASSDRGRGYTF.

This clonotype was recorded a few times. The V call is TRBV5-1, the J call TRBJ2-6; D unclear. Trimming took 0 bases from V and 0 from J, leaving 10 bases between them. The germline V gene has CDR1 SGHRS and CDR2 YFSETQ. The CDR3 contains 17 residues. The CDR3 loop reads CASSLGLPRSGANVLTF. The CDR3 DNA reads as TGCGCCAGCAGCTTGGGACTCCCTCGCTCTGGGGCCAACGTCCTGACTTTC. The entire variable domain, with the rest obtained from reference TRBV5-1 and TRBJ2-6, is as follows: KAGVTQTPRYLIKTRGQQVTLSCSPISGHRSVSWYQQTPGQGLQFLFEYFSETQRNKGNFPGRFSGRQFSNSRSEMNVSTLELGDSALYLCASSLGLPRSGANVLTFGAGSRLTVL.